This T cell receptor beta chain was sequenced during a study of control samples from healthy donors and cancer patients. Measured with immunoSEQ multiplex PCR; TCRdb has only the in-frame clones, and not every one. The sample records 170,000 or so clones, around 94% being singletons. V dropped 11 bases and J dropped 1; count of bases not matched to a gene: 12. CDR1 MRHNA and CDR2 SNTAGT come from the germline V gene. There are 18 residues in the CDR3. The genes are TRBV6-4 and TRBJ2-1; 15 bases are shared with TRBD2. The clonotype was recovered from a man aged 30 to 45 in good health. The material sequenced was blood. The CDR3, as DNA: TGTGCCGGAGGGACTAGCGGGAGGTCTCGGGGTTCCTACAATGAGCAGTTCTTC. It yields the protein CAGGTSGRSRGSYNEQFF.